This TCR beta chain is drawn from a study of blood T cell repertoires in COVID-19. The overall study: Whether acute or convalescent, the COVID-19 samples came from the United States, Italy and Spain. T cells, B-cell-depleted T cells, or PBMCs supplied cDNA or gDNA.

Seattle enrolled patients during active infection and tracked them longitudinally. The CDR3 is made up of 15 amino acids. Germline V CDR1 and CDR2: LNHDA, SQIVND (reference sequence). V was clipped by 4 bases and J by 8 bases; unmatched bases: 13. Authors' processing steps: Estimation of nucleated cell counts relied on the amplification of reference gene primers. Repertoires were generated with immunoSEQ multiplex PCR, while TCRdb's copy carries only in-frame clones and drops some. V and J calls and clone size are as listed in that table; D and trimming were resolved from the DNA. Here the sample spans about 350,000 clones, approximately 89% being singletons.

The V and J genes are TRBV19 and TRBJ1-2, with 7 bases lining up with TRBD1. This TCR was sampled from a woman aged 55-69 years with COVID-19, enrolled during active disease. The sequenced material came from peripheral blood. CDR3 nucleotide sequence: TGTGCCAGTAGTACGATAGGAGAGGGGGCTGGAGGCTACACCTTC. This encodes CASSTIGEGAGGYTF.